The source of this T cell receptor beta chain is a study of T cell responses to AZD1222 COVID-19 vaccine. Study-wide background: Second-dose timings of about 4 or about 12 weeks were pooled. Findings and limits, study-wide: Clonal diversity may have been underestimated, and the donors were mostly white British, with more females than males. Researchers took repertoire samples only after the peak T cell response had come.

The germline gives CDR1 SGHTA, CDR2 FQGTGA. Unmatched junction bases numbered 10, after V lost 8 bases and J lost 9 bases. The CDR3 length is 13 residues. Produced via immunoSEQ multiplex PCR; TCRdb's table is partial and in-frame only. There are about 97,000 clones in the sample; roughly nine tenths occur only once, and around 6.8% lies in the top ten. Concerning this clone: Its cognate antigen is unknown.

The receptor was derived from an adult in good health. The chain uses TRBV7-3 and TRBJ2-1, with 7 nucleotides matching TRBD2. The input for sequencing was peripheral blood, taken on day 0 of AZD1222 vaccination. Here the CDR3 DNA reads TGTGCCAGCTCCGGACTAGGTAGGAGTGAGCAGTTCTTC. Translating gives CASSGLGRSEQFF.